One and the same sample provided the 12 T cell receptor beta chains below, sequenced in a study of T cells expressing NK-cell markers. TCRdb reworked the 5' RACE reads into one entry per CDR3 protein, no DNA. Found here are about 460,000 distinct CDR3 sequences; the top ten clones hold 1.4% to 1.5%. Material for sequencing was blood T cells: a sorted CD56 or NKG2C T cell subset, CD4+ or CD8+ T cells, or bulk PBMC T cells (not recorded which). The receptors originated from a woman in her forties or fifties in good health.

The chain is built from TRBV5-1 and TRBJ1-6; TCRdb's D gene call, TRBD1, goes unchecked for lack of DNA. The CDR3 contains 16 residues. CDR1 SGHRS and CDR2 YFSETQ come from the germline V gene. The chain's CDR3 is CASSLGTGRDNSPLHF.

The chain has TRBV9 and TRBJ2-1; there is no DNA to check the TCRdb D call of TRBD2. Germline V lookup: CDR1 SGDLS, CDR2 YYNGEE. This CDR3 comprises 15 residues. The CDR3 protein is CASSVAGGRHNEQFF. Together with reference TRBV9 and TRBJ2-1, the CDR3 gives the full variable domain: DSGVTQTPKHLITATGQRVTLRCSPRSGDLSVYWYQQSLDQGLQFLIQYYNGEERAKGNILERFSAQQFPDLHSELNLSSLELGDSALYFCASSVAGGRHNEQFFGPGTRLTVL.

This chain links TRBV5-1 with TRBJ2-1; TCRdb outputs TRBD2, but without DNA this stays unchecked. The CDR3 spans 19 residues. Germline CDR1 is SGHRS and CDR2 is YFSETQ. This chain's CDR3 is CASSLGGLAGVPSYNEQFF. The variable domain in full, completed from reference TRBV5-1 and TRBJ2-1, reads KAGVTQTPRYLIKTRGQQVTLSCSPISGHRSVSWYQQTPGQGLQFLFEYFSETQRNKGNFPGRFSGRQFSNSRSEMNVSTLELGDSALYLCASSLGGLAGVPSYNEQFFGPGTRLTVL.

The chain couples TRBV20-1 to TRBJ2-7; TCRdb gives TRBD2 as the D gene, but with no DNA this cannot be confirmed. CDR1 DFQATT and CDR2 SNEGSKA come from the germline V gene (reference sequence). CDR3 length equals 13 residues. CDR3 loop: CSASGLAIYEQYF.

The rearrangement links TRBV4-1 to TRBJ2-2; the TCRdb call, TRBD1, lacks DNA for checking. The CDR3 covers 17 residues. The germline V gene has CDR1 MGHRA and CDR2 YSYEKL. Here the CDR3 reads CASSQVDMGFLTGELFF.

The chain couples TRBV11-3 to TRBJ2-3; TCRdb reports TRBD2, a call that lacks DNA to check it against. The germline CDR1 and CDR2 sequences are SGHNT and YENEEA. The length of the CDR3 is 15 residues. CDR3 sequence: CASSLGPQRTDTQYF.

The chain has TRBV27 and TRBJ2-1; the D gene TCRdb calls, TRBD2, cannot be checked with no DNA. Looked up from germline, CDR1 is MNHEY and CDR2 is SMNVEV (reference sequence). The CDR3 has 15 amino acids. CDR3 region: CASRNLARPYNEQFF.

This rearrangement joins TRBV6-5 to TRBJ1-2; there is no DNA to check the TCRdb D call of TRBD1. CDR1 and CDR2 (germline): MNHEY, SVGAGI. This CDR3 comprises 13 residues. CDR3 residues: CASSYMGQGGYTF.

This chain uses TRBV6-1 with TRBJ1-2; TCRdb names TRBD1, which stays unverified in the absence of DNA. The CDR3 loop spans 14 amino acids. CDR1 and CDR2 from the germline V gene are MNHNS and SASEGT. This CDR3 reads CASSEARGNYGYTF.

The chain combines TRBV5-1 with TRBJ2-5; TCRdb designates TRBD1, a call that cannot be tested without DNA. The germline CDR1 and CDR2 sequences are SGHRS and YFSETQ. The CDR3 runs to 16 residues. CDR3: CASSLEGVGGQETQYF.

V gene TRBV7-8 combines with J gene TRBJ1-2. The germline V gene has CDR1 SGHVS and CDR2 FQNEAQ. The CDR3 loop spans 14 amino acids. The chain's CDR3 is CASSLTVTNYGYTF.

The chain recombines TRBV4-1 with TRBJ2-3; TCRdb names TRBD2, which stays unverified in the absence of DNA. Germline lookup yields CDR1 MGHRA and CDR2 YSYEKL. The CDR3 loop spans 19 amino acids. The chain's CDR3 is CASSQDSGRRLAGVFPQYF.